One and the same sample provided the 8 T cell receptor beta chains below, sequenced in a study of T cell responses to AZD1222 COVID-19 vaccine. Assay: immunoSEQ multiplex PCR; the TCRdb copy retains only in-frame clones and omits some. Seen here are about 100,000 clones, about nine tenths observed once, and the top ten hold about 1.8%. The specimen was peripheral blood, collected on day 0 of AZD1222 vaccination. The receptors here all came from an adult in good health.

The chain is built from TRBV5-1 and TRBJ2-7, with no clear D. CDR1 is SGHRS, CDR2 YFSETQ, per germline. This CDR3 is 16 amino acids long. V lost 4 bases, J lost 0 bases, and 17 bases lay in between. The CDR3 sequence is CASSIRPTGVSYEQYF. The CDR3 nucleotides are TGCGCCAGCAGCATAAGACCGACCGGAGTCTCCTACGAGCAGTACTTC.

The chain is built from TRBV7-8 and TRBJ2-7; TRBD2 aligns across 7 bases. The length of the CDR3 is 14 residues. Germline assignment: CDR1 SGHVS and CDR2 FQNEAQ. Germline trimming cut 6 bases from V and 2 bases from J; bases unmatched to any gene: 7. CDR3 nucleotides: TGTGCCAGCAGTACCGGGACTACAACCTACGAGCAGTACTTC. This codes for CASSTGTTTYEQYF.

This clone was counted only a few times. V and J are TRBV7-2 and TRBJ2-2, with D perhaps matching TRBD2 (7 bases). Trimming pared 1 base from V and 6 bases from J, leaving 12 bases between. This CDR3 comprises 15 residues. Germline CDR1 and CDR2: SGHTA and FQGNSA. Written as DNA, the CDR3 is TGTGCCAGCAGCTTAGGAGGGGGGAGGGCCGGGGAGCTGTTTTTT. This gives the protein CASSLGGGRAGELFF.

The CDR3 region has the DNA TGTGCCAGCAGTTACGTCCGGGAACGCACCGGGGAGCTGTTTTTT. Amino acid sequence: CASSYVRERTGELFF. The gene calls are TRBV6-5 and TRBJ2-2, with D perhaps TRBD2 (5 bases). V dropped 2 bases and J dropped 4 bases, with 11 bases sitting between them. The CDR3 is made up of 15 amino acids. The germline CDR1 and CDR2 sequences are MNHEY and SVGAGI.

The genes are TRBV7-2 and TRBJ2-5; D is ambiguous. Trimming took 2 bases from V and 4 from J, leaving 8 bases between them. Germline values: CDR1 SGHTA, CDR2 FQGNSA. CDR3 length equals 13 residues. The chain's CDR3 is CASSLTRRETQYF. The CDR3 region has the DNA TGTGCCAGCAGCTTAACCCGTAGAGAGACCCAGTACTTC.

The rearrangement links TRBV6-2 or TRBV6-3 to TRBJ2-7; 7 bases agree with TRBD2. The V gene's germline CDR1 is MNHEY and CDR2 SVGEGT. The V gene end was trimmed by 2 bases and the J gene end by 0 bases; junction bases not matched to a gene: 7. CDR3 length: 16 amino acids. CDR3 nucleotide sequence: TGTGCCAGCAGTTACACCTGGGAGGGCCCCTCCTACGAGCAGTACTTC. Translating gives CASSYTWEGPSYEQYF.

This chain uses TRBV11-2 with TRBJ2-7; 7 nucleotides line up with TRBD1. Trimming cost V 5 bases and J 0 bases; bases outside gene matches: 7. CDR3 length: 15 amino acids. CDR1 is SGHAT and CDR2 is FQNNGV in the germline V gene. The CDR3 reads CASSQGQLGSYEQYF. The CDR3, as DNA: TGTGCCAGCAGCCAGGGACAGTTGGGCTCCTACGAGCAGTACTTC.

This clone came up once. The rearrangement uses TRBV11-3 and TRBJ2-3, with D perhaps TRBD1 or TRBD2 (5 bases each). The V gene's germline CDR1 is SGHNT and CDR2 YENEEA. Trimming shortened V by 1 base and J by 6 bases, and 11 bases separated the two germline ends. The CDR3 runs 14 residues. The CDR3 DNA reads TGTGCCAGCAGCTTAGCGGGACCGCCCGATACGCAGTATTTT. This translates into CASSLAGPPDTQYF.